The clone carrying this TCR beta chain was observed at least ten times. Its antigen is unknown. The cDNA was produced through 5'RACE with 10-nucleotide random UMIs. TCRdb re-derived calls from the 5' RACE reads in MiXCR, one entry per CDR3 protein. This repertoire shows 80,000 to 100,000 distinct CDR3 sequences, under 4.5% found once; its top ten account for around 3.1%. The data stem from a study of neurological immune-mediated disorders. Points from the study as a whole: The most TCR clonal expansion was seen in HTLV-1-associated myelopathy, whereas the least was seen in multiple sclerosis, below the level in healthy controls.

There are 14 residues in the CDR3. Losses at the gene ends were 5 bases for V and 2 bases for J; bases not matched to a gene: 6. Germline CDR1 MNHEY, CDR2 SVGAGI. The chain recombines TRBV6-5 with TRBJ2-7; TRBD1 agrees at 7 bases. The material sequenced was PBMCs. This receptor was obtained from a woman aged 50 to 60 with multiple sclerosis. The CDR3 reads CASSGGQVPYEQYF. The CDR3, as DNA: TGTGCCAGCAGTGGAGGACAGGTCCCCTACGAGCAGTACTTC.